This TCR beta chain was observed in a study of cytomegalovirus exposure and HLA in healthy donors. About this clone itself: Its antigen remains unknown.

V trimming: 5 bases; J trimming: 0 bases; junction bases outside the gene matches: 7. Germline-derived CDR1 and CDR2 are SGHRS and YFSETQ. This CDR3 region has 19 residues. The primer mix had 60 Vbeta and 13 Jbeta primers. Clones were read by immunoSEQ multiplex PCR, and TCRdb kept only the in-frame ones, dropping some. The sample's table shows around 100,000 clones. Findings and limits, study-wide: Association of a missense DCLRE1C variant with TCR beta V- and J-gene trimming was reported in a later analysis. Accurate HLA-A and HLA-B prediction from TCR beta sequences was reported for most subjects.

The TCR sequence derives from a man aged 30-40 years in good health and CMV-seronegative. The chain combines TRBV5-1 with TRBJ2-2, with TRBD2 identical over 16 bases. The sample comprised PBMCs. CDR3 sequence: CASRGTSGGAITNTGELFF. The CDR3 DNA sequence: TGCGCCAGCAGGGGGACTAGCGGGGGGGCCATTACGAACACCGGGGAGCTGTTTTTT. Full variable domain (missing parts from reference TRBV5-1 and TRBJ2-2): KAGVTQTPRYLIKTRGQQVTLSCSPISGHRSVSWYQQTPGQGLQFLFEYFSETQRNKGNFPGRFSGRQFSNSRSEMNVSTLELGDSALYLCASRGTSGGAITNTGELFFGEGSRLTVL.